The next 28 T cell receptor beta chains were all read from a single sample in a study of cytomegalovirus exposure and HLA in healthy donors. The study ran its PCR with 60 Vbeta and 13 Jbeta primers. Sequencing was performed with immunoSEQ multiplex PCR; in TCRdb, only in-frame clones are kept and a portion is missing. The table has fewer than 250,000 clones, 79% seen once; the top ten hold around 1.6%. Specimen: PBMCs. These receptors all come from a woman under 30 in good health and CMV-seronegative.

As concerns this clone: The sample contains more than one DNA sequence encoding this CDR3. This chain joins TRBV27 and TRBJ2-1; 8 bases are shared with TRBD2. The V and J ends lost 2 bases and 9 bases, in that order; junction bases with no gene match: 6. From germline, CDR1 is MNHEY and CDR2 SMNVEV (reference sequence). This CDR3 is built from 14 residues. The CDR3 spells CASSLSGGQGEQFF. The CDR3 bases are TGTGCCAGCAGTTTAAGCGGGGGACAAGGTGAGCAGTTCTTC.

The chain couples TRBV2 to TRBJ2-1, with D possibly being TRBD2 (5 bases). From germline, CDR1 is SNHLY and CDR2 FYNNEI. V lost 10 bases and J 9 bases, leaving 13 bases between the germline ends. The CDR3 is made up of 11 amino acids. CDR3 nucleotide sequence: TGTGCCACCCCACGTGGAGGTGAGCAGTTCTTC. Amino acid sequence: CATPRGGEQFF.

V gene TRBV5-6 combines with J gene TRBJ2-2; 7 bases are shared with TRBD2. Looked up from germline, CDR1 is SGHDT and CDR2 is YYEEEE. This CDR3 is 16 amino acids long. V trimming: 0 bases; J trimming: 1 base; junction bases outside the gene matches: 3. CDR3 nucleotide sequence: TGTGCCAGCAGCTTGGTGTTAGCGGGGAACACCGGGGAGCTGTTTTTT. The encoded protein is CASSLVLAGNTGELFF. Using reference TRBV5-6 and TRBJ2-2 for the parts outside the CDR3, the full variable domain is DAGVTQSPTHLIKTRGQQVTLRCSPKSGHDTVSWYQQALGQGPQFIFQYYEEEERQRGNFPDRFSGHQFPNYSSELNVNALLLGDSALYLCASSLVLAGNTGELFFGEGSRLTVL.

This clone was detected once. The chain combines TRBV4-1 with TRBJ2-2, with 12 bases fitting TRBD2. This CDR3 has 18 residues. The germline gives CDR1 MGHRA, CDR2 YSYEKL. V gave up 4 bases and J gave up 0 bases; unmatched junction bases: 6. The CDR3 sequence: CASSPGLAGQANTGELFF. CDR3 nucleotide sequence: TGCGCCAGCAGCCCCGGACTAGCGGGGCAAGCGAACACCGGGGAGCTGTTTTTT.

This rearrangement joins TRBV29-1 to TRBJ1-1; possibly TRBD1 for D (5 bases). Germline V CDR1 and CDR2: SQVTM, ANQGSEA. The CDR3 runs to 16 residues. Between the trimmed V and J ends, which lost 4 bases and 3 bases, there was a span of 21 bases. CDR3 bases: TGCAGCGTTGGTGTTTTTTGGTGGGGGGGGGACACTGAAGCTTTCTTT. Amino acids: CSVGVFWWGGDTEAFF.

The gene calls are TRBV19 and TRBJ1-5; D possibly corresponds to TRBD1 (5 bases). The V gene's germline CDR1 is LNHDA and CDR2 SQIVND (reference sequence). The CDR3 extends over 14 amino acids. Trimming removed 7 bases at V and 3 bases at J, with 13 bases between. CDR3 region: CASMGRVINQPQHF. CDR3 sequence (DNA): TGTGCCAGTATGGGCAGGGTGATCAATCAGCCCCAGCATTTT.

The V call is TRBV7-2, the J call TRBJ2-3; 9 bases fit TRBD2. The junction had 5 bases not matched to a gene; V was cut back by 5 bases and J by 2 bases. The germline gives CDR1 SGHTA, CDR2 FQGNSA. The CDR3 sequence is 15 residues long. CDR3 nucleotide sequence: TGTGCCAGCAGCGCGACTAGCGGATACACAGATACGCAGTATTTT. This gives the protein CASSATSGYTDTQYF.

The CDR3 loop reads CASSRDRGTPSTDTQYF. In nucleotides, the CDR3 is TGTGCCAGCAGCAGGGACAGGGGGACTCCTAGCACAGATACGCAGTATTTT. The rearrangement joins TRBV27 to TRBJ2-3; TRBD1 agrees at 11 bases. The ends lost 6 bases at V and 0 bases at J; junction bases unmatched: 8. The CDR3 runs 17 residues. Germline V lookup: CDR1 MNHEY, CDR2 SMNVEV (reference sequence).

This rearrangement joins TRBV5-8 to TRBJ2-7; D unresolved. Trimming took off 0 bases at V and 3 bases at J, with 13 bases between the two ends. The germline CDR1 and CDR2 sequences are SGHTS and YDEGEE. CDR3 length equals 15 residues. CDR3 residues: CASSLAFVAGYEQYF. In DNA form, the CDR3 reads TGTGCCAGCAGCTTGGCATTTGTGGCAGGCTACGAGCAGTACTTC.

This chain joins TRBV18 and TRBJ2-7; 7 bases map to TRBD1. This CDR3 has 13 residues. Losses at the gene ends were 6 bases for V and 3 bases for J; bases not matched to a gene: 5. Germline CDR1 and CDR2: KGHSH and LQKENI. The CDR3 coding sequence is TGTGCCAGCTCGTTAACAGGGGACTACGAGCAGTACTTC. As protein: CASSLTGDYEQYF. Supplemented by reference TRBV18 and TRBJ2-7, the full variable domain reads NAGVMQNPRHLVRRRGQEARLRCSPMKGHSHVYWYRQLPEEGLKFMVYLQKENIIDESGMPKERFSAEFPKEGPSILRIQQVVRGDSAAYFCASSLTGDYEQYFGPGTRLTVT.

The genes are TRBV4-3 and TRBJ2-3; TRBD2 matches at 7 bases. CDR1 LGHNA and CDR2 YSLEER come from the germline V gene. After removal of 1 base from V and 4 bases from J, the junction contained 11 bases not matched to a gene. This CDR3 has 17 amino acids. The CDR3 protein is CASSQGVAGELADTQYF. CDR3 coding DNA: TGCGCCAGCAGCCAAGGTGTCGCGGGAGAGCTGGCAGATACGCAGTATTTT.

The J gene is TRBJ2-6, the V gene TRBV2, with 7 bases matching TRBD2. Germline loops: CDR1 SNHLY, CDR2 FYNNEI. V dropped 3 bases and J dropped 1; count of bases not matched to a gene: 0. This CDR3 comprises 15 residues. The CDR3 DNA follows: TGTGCCAGCAGTGAGGGAGGGTCTGGGGCCAACGTCCTGACTTTC. The encoded protein is CASSEGGSGANVLTF.

This clone came up once. The chain is built from TRBV5-1 and TRBJ2-3; 9 positions match TRBD1. The ends lost 5 bases at V and 4 bases at J; junction bases unmatched: 8. Germline V CDR1 and CDR2: SGHRS, YFSETQ. The CDR3 loop spans 15 amino acids. CDR3 protein: CASSAGTGLADTQYF. DNA of the CDR3: TGCGCCAGCAGTGCCGGGACAGGGTTGGCAGATACGCAGTATTTT.

The CDR3 DNA reads TGTGCCAGCAGCCCGACCCCGGGGGAGACCCAGTACTTC. Its translation is CASSPTPGETQYF. The chain links TRBV7-3 to TRBJ2-5; a weak D match, TRBD2 (5 bases). Trimming removed 5 bases from V and 5 bases from J, with 12 bases in between. CDR3 length equals 13 residues. Germline CDR1 reads SGHTA; CDR2 reads FQGTGA.

The chain recombines TRBV28 with TRBJ2-3; 7 bases map to TRBD1. The CDR3 totals 17 residues. Per the germline V gene, CDR1 is MDHEN and CDR2 is SYDVKM. J lost 6 bases, V lost 4 bases, and 16 bases had no gene match. This CDR3 reads CASSWSYADRESDTQYF. The CDR3, as DNA: TGTGCCAGCAGTTGGAGCTACGCTGACAGGGAATCCGATACGCAGTATTTT.

In this sample, this clone turned up a few times. The chain recombines TRBV6-5 with TRBJ2-7; TRBD1 matches at 7 bases. CDR1 is MNHEY, CDR2 SVGAGI, per germline. The ends lost 5 bases at V and 4 bases at J; junction bases unmatched: 2. The CDR3 covers 12 residues. The CDR3 here is CASSTTGYEQYF. The CDR3 DNA sequence: TGTGCCAGCAGTACGACAGGGTACGAGCAGTACTTC.

The rearrangement links TRBV5-1 to TRBJ2-7; tentatively, D is TRBD2 (6 bases). The CDR3 sequence is 13 residues long. V lost 4 bases and J lost 4, with 12 bases in between. Per germline, CDR1 SGHRS and CDR2 YFSETQ. For the CDR3, the DNA is TGCGCCAGCAGCCCCGTGGGGACTTACGAGCAGTACTTC. This encodes CASSPVGTYEQYF. Using reference TRBV5-1 and TRBJ2-7 for the parts outside the CDR3, the full variable domain is KAGVTQTPRYLIKTRGQQVTLSCSPISGHRSVSWYQQTPGQGLQFLFEYFSETQRNKGNFPGRFSGRQFSNSRSEMNVSTLELGDSALYLCASSPVGTYEQYFGPGTRLTVT.

This chain connects TRBV19 to TRBJ2-2; D is possibly TRBD2 (5 bases). The germline CDR1 and CDR2 sequences are LNHDA and SQIVND (reference sequence). V lost 3 bases and J lost 2, with 10 bases in between. The CDR3 is made up of 15 amino acids. CDR3 sequence (DNA): TGTGCCAGTAGTATTCGCCGGGATAACACCGGGGAGCTGTTTTTT. Its translation: CASSIRRDNTGELFF.

This clone was found once. This chain links TRBV2 with TRBJ1-6; D remains unclear. V was shortened by 8 bases and J by 0 bases, with 11 bases between the two germline ends. Germline V gene sequence: CDR1 SNHLY, CDR2 FYNNEI. The length of the CDR3 is 15 residues. The CDR3 DNA reads as TGTGCCAGCGGAGTGGCCTACTCCTATAATTCACCCCTCCACTTT. This translates into CASGVAYSYNSPLHF.

V and J are TRBV2 and TRBJ2-7, with D hard to call. Germline V lookup: CDR1 SNHLY, CDR2 FYNNEI. This CDR3 has 13 residues. V was trimmed by 5 bases and J by 6 bases, leaving 14 bases between them. CDR3 nucleotides: TGTGCCAGCAGTTTTTCTGTTATGCGCGAGCAGTACTTC. Translated: CASSFSVMREQYF.

This clone was observed a few times. This sequence joins TRBV2 and TRBJ1-4; 8 nucleotides align to TRBD1. The CDR3 is 17 amino acids. J gave up 13 bases and V 6 bases, and 22 bases lay outside the gene matches. CDR1 is SNHLY and CDR2 is FYNNEI in the germline V gene. DNA of the CDR3: TGTGCCAGCAGCCCCTGGACAGGGAGGAACTCTGCTCTCGGACTGTTTTTT. Residues: CASSPWTGRNSALGLFF.

The chain is built from TRBV4-2 and TRBJ2-7, with D tentatively TRBD1 (5 bases). The CDR3 runs to 15 residues. V was shortened by 0 bases and J by 3 bases, with 12 bases between the two germline ends. CDR1 is LGHNA and CDR2 is YNFKEQ in the germline V gene. The chain's CDR3 is CASSQEGQRRYEQYF. CDR3 nucleotide sequence: TGTGCCAGCAGCCAAGAGGGGCAGAGACGCTACGAGCAGTACTTC.

The chain recombines TRBV14 with TRBJ2-2; D possibly corresponds to TRBD1 (6 bases). Trimming cost V 2 bases and J 8 bases, with 18 bases left between them. The length of the CDR3 is 16 residues. Germline V CDR1 and CDR2: SGHDN, FVKESK. The CDR3 sequence is CASSQRTLDRSGELFF. The CDR3 nucleotides are TGTGCCAGCAGCCAAAGGACCCTAGACAGGTCTGGGGAGCTGTTTTTT. Variable domain in full (rest from reference TRBV14 and TRBJ2-2): EAGVTQFPSHSVIEKGQTVTLRCDPISGHDNLYWYRRVMGKEIKFLLHFVKESKQDESGMPNNRFLAERTGGTYSTLKVQPAELEDSGVYFCASSQRTLDRSGELFFGEGSRLTVL.

This chain links TRBV19 with TRBJ2-5; 7 bases line up with TRBD1. CDR3 length: 15 residues. The germline V gene has CDR1 LNHDA and CDR2 SQIVND (reference sequence). The trim removed 3 bases at V and 2 bases at J, leaving 6 bases unmatched. CDR3 DNA sequence: TGTGCCAGTAGTATCGGACAGGCACCTCAAGAGACCCAGTACTTC. This translates into CASSIGQAPQETQYF.

The chain employs TRBV6-1 and TRBJ2-5; 9 nucleotides line up with TRBD2. With V trimmed by 0 bases and J by 1 base, 6 bases remained unmatched. CDR3 length: 17 residues. In germline, CDR1 is MNHNS, CDR2 SASEGT. As DNA, the CDR3 is TGTGCCAGCAGTGAAGCGCAAACTAGCGGGCCCCAAGAGACCCAGTACTTC. Translating it yields CASSEAQTSGPQETQYF.

This rearrangement joins TRBV5-1 to TRBJ2-2; 9 nucleotides align to TRBD1. Germline loops: CDR1 SGHRS, CDR2 YFSETQ. The J segment lost 3 bases and the V segment lost 5 bases, leaving 2 bases of the junction unmatched. CDR3 length: 14 residues. CDR3 coding DNA: TGCGCCAGCAGGGGACAGGGAGACACCGGGGAGCTGTTTTTT. Translating it yields CASRGQGDTGELFF.

The chain couples TRBV29-1 to TRBJ2-3, with D perhaps matching TRBD2 (6 bases). Per germline, CDR1 SQVTM and CDR2 ANQGSEA. V was pared by 3 bases and J by 2 bases, with 12 bases between. The CDR3 is made up of 14 amino acids. The CDR3 sequence is CSVEGRGTTDTQYF. The DNA for the CDR3 is TGCAGCGTTGAGGGGCGCGGGACCACAGATACGCAGTATTTT.

The gene calls are TRBV29-1 and TRBJ1-1, with D perhaps TRBD1 (5 bases). Germline CDR1 reads SQVTM; CDR2 reads ANQGSEA. The germline V and J ends were trimmed by 1 base and 4 bases, with 10 bases remaining between them. The CDR3 is made up of 13 amino acids. The CDR3 loop reads CSVEAGGGTEAFF. The CDR3, as DNA: TGCAGCGTTGAAGCGGGGGGAGGCACTGAAGCTTTCTTT.